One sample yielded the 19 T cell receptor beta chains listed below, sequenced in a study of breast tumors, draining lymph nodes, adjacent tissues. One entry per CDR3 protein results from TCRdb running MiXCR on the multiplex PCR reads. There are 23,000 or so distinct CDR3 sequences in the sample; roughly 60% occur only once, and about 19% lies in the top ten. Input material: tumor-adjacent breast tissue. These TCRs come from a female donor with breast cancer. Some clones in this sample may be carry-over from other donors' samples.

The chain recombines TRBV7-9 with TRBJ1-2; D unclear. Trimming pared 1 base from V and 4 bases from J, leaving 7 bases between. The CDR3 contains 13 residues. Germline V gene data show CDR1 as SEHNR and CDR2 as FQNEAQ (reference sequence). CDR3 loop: CASSLGDTYGYTF. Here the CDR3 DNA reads TGTGCCAGCAGCTTAGGCGACACCTATGGCTACACCTTC.

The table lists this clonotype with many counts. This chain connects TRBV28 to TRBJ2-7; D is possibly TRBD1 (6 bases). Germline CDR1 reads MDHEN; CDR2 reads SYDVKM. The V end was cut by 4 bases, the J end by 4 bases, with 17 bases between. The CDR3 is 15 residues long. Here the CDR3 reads CASSYLGTNPYEQYF. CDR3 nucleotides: TGTGCCAGCAGTTATCTCGGGACAAATCCTTACGAGCAGTACTTC.

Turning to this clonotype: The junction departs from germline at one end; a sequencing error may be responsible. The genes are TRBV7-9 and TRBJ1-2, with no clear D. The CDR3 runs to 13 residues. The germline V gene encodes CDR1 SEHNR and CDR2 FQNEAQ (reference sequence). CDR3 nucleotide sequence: TGTGCCAGCAGTGCGGGGTCGGGGTATGCCTACGCCTTC. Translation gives CASSAGSGYAYAF.

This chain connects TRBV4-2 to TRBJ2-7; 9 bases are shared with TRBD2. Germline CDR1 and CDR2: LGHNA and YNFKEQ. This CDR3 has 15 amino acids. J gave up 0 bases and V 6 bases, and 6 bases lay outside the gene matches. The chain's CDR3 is CASRPLAGTSYEQYF. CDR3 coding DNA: TGTGCCAGCAGACCACTAGCGGGTACCTCCTACGAGCAGTACTTC.

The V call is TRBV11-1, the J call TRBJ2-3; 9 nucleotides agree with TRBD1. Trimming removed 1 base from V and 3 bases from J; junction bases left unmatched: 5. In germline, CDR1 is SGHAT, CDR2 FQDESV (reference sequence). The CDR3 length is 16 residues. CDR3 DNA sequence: TGTGCCAGCAGCTTAGTGGGCGGGACAGGGACAGATACGCAGTATTTT. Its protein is CASSLVGGTGTDTQYF.

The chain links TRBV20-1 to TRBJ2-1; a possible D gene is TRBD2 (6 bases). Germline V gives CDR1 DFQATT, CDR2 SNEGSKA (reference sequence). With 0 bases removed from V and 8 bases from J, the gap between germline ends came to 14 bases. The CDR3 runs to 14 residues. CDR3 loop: CSARDYLGEDEQFF. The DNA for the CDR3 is TGCAGTGCTAGAGACTACTTAGGGGAGGATGAGCAGTTCTTC.

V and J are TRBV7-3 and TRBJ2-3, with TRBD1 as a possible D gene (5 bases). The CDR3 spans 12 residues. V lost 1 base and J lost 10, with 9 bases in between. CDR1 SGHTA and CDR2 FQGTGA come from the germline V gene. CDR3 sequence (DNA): TGTGCCAGCAGCTTAAATGAAGGGGCGCAGTATTTT. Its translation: CASSLNEGAQYF.

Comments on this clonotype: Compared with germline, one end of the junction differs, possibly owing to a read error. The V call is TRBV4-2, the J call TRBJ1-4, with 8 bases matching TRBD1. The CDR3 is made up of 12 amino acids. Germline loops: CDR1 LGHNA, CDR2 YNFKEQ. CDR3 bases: TGTGCCGGCAGACAGGGGAATGAAAAACTATTTTTT. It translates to CAGRQGNEKLFF.

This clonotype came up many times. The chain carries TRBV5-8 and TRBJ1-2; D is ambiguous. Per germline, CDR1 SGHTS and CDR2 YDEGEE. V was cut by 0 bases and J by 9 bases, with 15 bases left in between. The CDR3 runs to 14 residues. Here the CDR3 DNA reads TGTGCCAGCAGCTTGGCCGAGACGACGTCTCGCTACACCTTC. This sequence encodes CASSLAETTSRYTF. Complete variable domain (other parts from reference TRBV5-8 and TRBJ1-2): EAGVTQSPTHLIKTRGQQATLRCSPISGHTSVYWYQQALGLGLQFLLWYDEGEERNRGNFPPRFSGRQFPNYSSELNVNALELEDSALYLCASSLAETTSRYTFGSGTRLTVV.

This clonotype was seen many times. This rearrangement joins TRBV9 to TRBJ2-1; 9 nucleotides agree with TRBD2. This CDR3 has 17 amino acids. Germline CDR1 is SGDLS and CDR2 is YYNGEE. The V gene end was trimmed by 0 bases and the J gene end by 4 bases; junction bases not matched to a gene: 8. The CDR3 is CASSVEGRGGLYNEQFF. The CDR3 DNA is TGTGCCAGCAGCGTAGAGGGGCGGGGGGGCCTTTACAATGAGCAGTTCTTC.

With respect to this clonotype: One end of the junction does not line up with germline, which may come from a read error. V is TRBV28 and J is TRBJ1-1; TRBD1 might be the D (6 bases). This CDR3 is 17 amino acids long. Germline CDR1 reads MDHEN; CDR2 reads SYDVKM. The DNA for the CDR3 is TGTGCCTGCAGTTTATATAACCGGCCGGGACATCTTACTGAAGCTTTCTTT. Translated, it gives CACSLYNRPGHLTEAFF.

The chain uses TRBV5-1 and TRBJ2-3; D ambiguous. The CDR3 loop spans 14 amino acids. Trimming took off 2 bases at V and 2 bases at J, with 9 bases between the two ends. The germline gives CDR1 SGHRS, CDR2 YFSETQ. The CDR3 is CASSFDKFTDTQYF. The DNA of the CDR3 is TGCGCCAGCAGCTTCGATAAGTTCACAGATACGCAGTATTTT.

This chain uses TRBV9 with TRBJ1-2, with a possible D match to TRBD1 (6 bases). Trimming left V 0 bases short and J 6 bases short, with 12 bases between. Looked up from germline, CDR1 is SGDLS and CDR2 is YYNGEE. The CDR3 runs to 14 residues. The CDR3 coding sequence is TGTGCCAGCAGCGTAGGCCAGGGGCGGGATGGCTACACCTTC. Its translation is CASSVGQGRDGYTF.

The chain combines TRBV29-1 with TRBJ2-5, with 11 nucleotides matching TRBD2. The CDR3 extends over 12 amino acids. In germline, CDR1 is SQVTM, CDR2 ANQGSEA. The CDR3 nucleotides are TGCATGGGGACTAGCGGACAAGAGACCCAGTACTTC. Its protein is CMGTSGQETQYF.

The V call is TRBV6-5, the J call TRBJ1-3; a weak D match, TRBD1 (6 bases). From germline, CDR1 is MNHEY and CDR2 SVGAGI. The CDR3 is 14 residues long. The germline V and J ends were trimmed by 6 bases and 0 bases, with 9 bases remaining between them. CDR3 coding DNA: TGTGCCAGCAGCACAGGGCGCTCTGGAAACACCATATATTTT. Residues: CASSTGRSGNTIYF.

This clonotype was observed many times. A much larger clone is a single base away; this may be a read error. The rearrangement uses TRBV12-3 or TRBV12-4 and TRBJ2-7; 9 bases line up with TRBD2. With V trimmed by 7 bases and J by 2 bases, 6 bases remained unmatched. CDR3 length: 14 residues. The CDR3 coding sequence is TGTGCCAGCAATCCCGCGGGGGGGCCCTACGAGCAGTACTTC. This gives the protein CASNPAGGPYEQYF.

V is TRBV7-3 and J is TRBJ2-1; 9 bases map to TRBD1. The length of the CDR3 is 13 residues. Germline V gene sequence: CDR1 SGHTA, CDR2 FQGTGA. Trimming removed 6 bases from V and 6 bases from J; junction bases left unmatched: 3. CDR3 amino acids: CASSATGGNEQFF. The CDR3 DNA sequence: TGTGCCAGCAGTGCGACAGGGGGCAATGAGCAGTTCTTC.

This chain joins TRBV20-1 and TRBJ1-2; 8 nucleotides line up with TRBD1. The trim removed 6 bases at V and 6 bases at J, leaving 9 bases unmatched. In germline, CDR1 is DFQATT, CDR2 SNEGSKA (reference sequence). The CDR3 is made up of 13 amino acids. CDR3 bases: TGCAGTGCAACCAGACAGGGGTCGGATGGCTACACCTTC. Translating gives CSATRQGSDGYTF.

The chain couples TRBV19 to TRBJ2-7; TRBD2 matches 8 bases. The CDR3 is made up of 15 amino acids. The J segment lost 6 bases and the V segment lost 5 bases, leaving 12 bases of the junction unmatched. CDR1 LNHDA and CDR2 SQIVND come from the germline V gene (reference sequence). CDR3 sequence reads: CASSLVNSGIAEQYF. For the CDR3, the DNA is TGTGCCAGTAGTTTGGTTAATAGCGGGATTGCCGAGCAGTACTTC.